What follows describes a single T cell receptor beta chain. Its antigen is not known. This specimen comes from a study of shared clonotypes between healthy human individuals. Assay used: immunoSEQ multiplex PCR; TCRdb lists only in-frame clones, some missing. The sample has about 980,000 clones, over 75% seen once; the top ten hold over 1.3%. V was pared by 0 bases and J by 5 bases, with 17 bases between. This CDR3 region has 16 residues. In germline, CDR1 is SGHRS, CDR2 YFSETQ. Findings and caveats of the study: Some naive CD4 clonotypes, about 5.5%, turned up in common across four donors. There were few donors, and this limited the genetic and exposure-history diversity represented. Deeper or shallower sequencing was expected to change how clonotypes are shared among donors. Rarefaction showed sorted-subset sequencing was incomplete despite large depth.

Sequencing used memory CD4+ T cells sorted from blood. Subset in this sample: CD45RA-negative fraction. The TCR originated in a man younger than 30 in good health. V usage is TRBV5-1 and J usage is TRBJ1-1; D gene uncertain. In nucleotides, the CDR3 is TGCGCCAGCAGCTTGGGTGAGCGGCTGGGGAGGACTGAAGCTTTCTTT. Its translation: CASSLGERLGRTEAFF.